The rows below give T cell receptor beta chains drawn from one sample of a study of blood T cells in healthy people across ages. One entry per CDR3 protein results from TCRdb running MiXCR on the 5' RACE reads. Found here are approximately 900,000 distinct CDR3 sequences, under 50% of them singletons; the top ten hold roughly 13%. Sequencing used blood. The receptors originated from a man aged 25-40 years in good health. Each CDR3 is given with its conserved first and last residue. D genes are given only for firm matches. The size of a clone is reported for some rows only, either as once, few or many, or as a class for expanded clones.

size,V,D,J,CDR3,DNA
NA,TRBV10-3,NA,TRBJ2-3,CAIGLAGTDTQYF,TGTGCCATCGGCCTAGCCGGCACAGATACGCAGTATTTT
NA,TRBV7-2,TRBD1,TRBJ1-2,CASSPRQGYNYGYTF,TGTGCCAGCAGCCCCAGACAGGGATATAACTATGGCTACACCTTC
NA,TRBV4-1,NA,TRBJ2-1,CASSPTTLGYNEQFF,TGCGCCAGCAGCCCGACTACCTTGGGGTACAATGAGCAGTTCTTC
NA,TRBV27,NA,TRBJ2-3,CASTSAGYTDTQYF,TGTGCCAGCACCTCCGCCGGGTACACAGATACGCAGTATTTT
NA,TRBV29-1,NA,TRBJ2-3,CSVDTSTDTQYF,TGCAGCGTTGACACCAGCACAGATACGCAGTATTTT
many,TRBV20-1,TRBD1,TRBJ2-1,CSAKGPGQGGGEQFF,TGCAGTGCTAAGGGACCGGGACAGGGGGGAGGTGAGCAGTTCTTC
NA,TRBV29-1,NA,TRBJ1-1,CSVKEYRDVNSEAFF,TGCAGCGTCAAGGAATACAGGGATGTCAATTCCGAAGCTTTCTTT
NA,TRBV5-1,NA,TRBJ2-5,CASSVSGKQETQYF,TGCGCCAGCAGCGTCTCCGGGAAACAAGAGACCCAGTACTTC
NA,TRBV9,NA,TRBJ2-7,CASSDPLHPYEQYF,TGTGCCAGCAGCGATCCATTGCACCCCTACGAGCAGTACTTC
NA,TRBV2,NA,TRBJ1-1,CASSTGEAEAFF,TGTGCCAGCAGTACCGGGGAAGCTGAAGCTTTCTTT
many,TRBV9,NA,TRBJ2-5,CASSGANQETQYF,TGTGCCAGCAGTGGGGCGAACCAAGAGACCCAGTACTTC
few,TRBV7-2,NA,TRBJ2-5,CASSTIGQGSQETQYF,TGTGCCAGCAGCACAATTGGGCAGGGAAGCCAAGAGACCCAGTACTTC
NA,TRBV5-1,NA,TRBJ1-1,CASSVPRQSQGGGNTEAFF,TGCGCCAGCAGCGTGCCCCGCCAGAGCCAGGGTGGGGGAAACACTGAAGCTTTCTTT
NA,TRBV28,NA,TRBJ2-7,CASSLYSSSYEQYF,TGTGCCAGCAGTTTATACAGTAGCTCCTACGAGCAGTACTTC
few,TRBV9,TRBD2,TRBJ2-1,CASSQPGGVQFF,TGTGCCAGCTCCCAACCGGGGGGGGTGCAGTTCTTC
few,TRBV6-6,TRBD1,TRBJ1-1,CASSGTGGAGEAFF,TGTGCCAGCAGTGGGACAGGGGGCGCGGGTGAAGCTTTCTTT
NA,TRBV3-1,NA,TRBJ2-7,CASSPVADEQYF,TGTGCCAGCAGCCCGGTAGCAGACGAGCAGTACTTC
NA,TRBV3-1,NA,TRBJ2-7,CASSHYRTYEQYF,TGTGCCAGCAGCCACTACAGAACCTACGAGCAGTACTTC
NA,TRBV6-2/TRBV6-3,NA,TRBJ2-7,CASRGRAAPREQYF,TGTGCCAGCAGAGGCCGCGCGGCCCCTCGCGAGCAGTACTTC
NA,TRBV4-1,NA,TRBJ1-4,CASSDTNEKLFF,TGCGCCAGCAGCGACACTAATGAAAAACTGTTTTTT
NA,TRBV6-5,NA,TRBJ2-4,CASSYSGGGAKLAKNIQYF,TGTGCCAGCAGTTACTCGGGCGGGGGCGCTAAACTAGCCAAAAACATTCAGTACTTC
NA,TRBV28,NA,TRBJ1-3,CASNPGTVSGNTIYF,TGTGCCAGCAATCCCGGGACCGTCTCTGGAAACACCATATATTTT
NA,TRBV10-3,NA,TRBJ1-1,CAISEWGPETEAFF,TGTGCCATCAGTGAATGGGGGCCGGAGACTGAAGCTTTCTTT
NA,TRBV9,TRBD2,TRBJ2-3,CASSARISGGVLTDTQYF,TGTGCCAGCAGCGCCCGAATTTCGGGGGGTGTACTCACAGATACGCAGTATTTT
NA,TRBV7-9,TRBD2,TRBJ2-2,CASSLRLAGFTGELFF,TGTGCCAGCAGCTTACGGCTAGCGGGGTTCACCGGGGAGCTGTTTTTT
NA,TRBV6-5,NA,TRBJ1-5,CASSYGDSNQPQHF,TGTGCCAGCAGTTACGGAGATAGCAATCAGCCCCAGCATTTT
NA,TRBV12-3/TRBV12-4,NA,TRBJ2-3,CASSPRLSDDTQYF,TGTGCCAGCAGTCCTAGACTGAGCGATGATACGCAATATTTT
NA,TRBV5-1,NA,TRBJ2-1,CASSLPGRNEQFF,TGCGCCAGCAGCTTGCCAGGGAGAAATGAGCAGTTCTTC
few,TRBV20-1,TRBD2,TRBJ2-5,CSAKGLSGGQETQYF,TGCAGTGCCAAGGGACTAAGCGGGGGTCAAGAGACCCAGTACTTC
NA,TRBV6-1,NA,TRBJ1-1,CASSEAGPYTEAFF,TGTGCCAGCAGTGAAGCCGGCCCGTACACTGAAGCTTTCTTT
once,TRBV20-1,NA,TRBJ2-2,CSAREGSRAGELFF,TGCAGTGCTAGAGAGGGGTCTAGAGCCGGGGAGCTGTTTTTT
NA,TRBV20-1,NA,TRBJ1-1,CSASYVGVRGLRDTEAFF,TGCAGTGCTAGTTACGTAGGGGTCAGAGGGCTTCGGGACACTGAAGCTTTCTTT
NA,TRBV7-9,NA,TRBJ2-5,CASGSYREYRETQYF,TGTGCCAGCGGCTCCTACAGGGAATATCGGGAGACCCAGTACTTC
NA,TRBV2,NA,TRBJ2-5,CASAPGGHSGETQYF,TGTGCCAGTGCCCCTGGGGGACATTCGGGTGAGACCCAGTACTTC
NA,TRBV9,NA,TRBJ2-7,CASSVVSSDEQYF,TGTGCCAGCAGCGTAGTAAGTAGCGACGAGCAGTACTTC
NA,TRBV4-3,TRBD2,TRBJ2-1,CASSPWVSGADNEQFF,TGCGCCAGCAGCCCCTGGGTTAGCGGGGCGGACAATGAGCAGTTCTTC
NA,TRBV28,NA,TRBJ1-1,CASSPAQGAEAFF,TGTGCCAGCAGTCCTGCTCAGGGAGCTGAAGCTTTCTTT